The 21 T cell receptor beta chains presented below share a single source sample, sequenced in a study of cytomegalovirus exposure and HLA in healthy donors. Primers included in the PCR were 60 Vbeta and 13 Jbeta primers. Clones were sequenced by immunoSEQ multiplex PCR, and TCRdb holds only the in-frame ones, with some missing. The table includes 100,000 or so clones, 80% detected once. The specimen sequenced was PBMCs. These receptors all stem from a man in his late teens or twenties in good health and CMV-seronegative.

Points on this clone: Other DNA sequences in this sample translate to the same CDR3. The V call is TRBV7-8, the J call TRBJ1-6, with no clear D. The CDR3 runs to 14 residues. Germline lookup yields CDR1 SGHVS and CDR2 FQNEAQ. Trimming left V 1 base short and J 7 bases short, with 8 bases between. The CDR3: CASSLGLTNSPLHF. In DNA, the CDR3 is TGTGCCAGCAGCTTAGGACTGACGAATTCACCCCTCCACTTT. The full variable domain, rest sourced from reference TRBV7-8 and TRBJ1-6, is GAGVSQSPRYKVAKRGQDVALRCDPISGHVSLFWYQQALGQGPEFLTYFQNEAQLDKSGLPSDRFFAERPEGSVSTLKIQRTQQEDSAVYLCASSLGLTNSPLHFGNGTRLTVT.

The chain recombines TRBV10-1 with TRBJ2-3, with TRBD2 as a possible D gene (5 bases). V lost 6 bases, J lost 8 bases, and 12 bases lay in between. The CDR3 extends over 12 amino acids. The V gene's germline CDR1 is WNHNN and CDR2 SYGVQD (reference sequence). The CDR3 loop reads CASSTGWSTQYF. The CDR3 nucleotides are TGCGCCAGCAGCACGGGATGGAGTACGCAGTATTTT.

The rearrangement uses TRBV29-1 and TRBJ2-6, with no clear D. Germline loops: CDR1 SQVTM, CDR2 ANQGSEA. The length of the CDR3 is 14 residues. V was shortened by 7 bases and J by 4 bases, with 14 bases between the two germline ends. The CDR3 bases are TGCAGCGCCGAGACTGCGTACGGGGCCAACGTCCTGACTTTC. Translated: CSAETAYGANVLTF. Using reference TRBV29-1 and TRBJ2-6 for the parts outside the CDR3, the full variable domain is SAVISQKPSRDICQRGTSLTIQCQVDSQVTMMFWYRQQPGQSLTLIATANQGSEATYESGFVIDKFPISRPNLTFSTLTVSNMSPEDSSIYLCSAETAYGANVLTFGAGSRLTVL.

Only a few counts were recorded for this clone. The gene calls are TRBV5-6 and TRBJ1-1; 7 nucleotides line up with TRBD1. Germline V gene data show CDR1 as SGHDT and CDR2 as YYEEEE. Trimming at V came to 4 bases and at J to 4 bases, leaving 10 bases not matched to a gene. This CDR3 is built from 15 residues. The CDR3 DNA reads as TGTGCCAGCAGCCAATCGACAGGGCTTCCCACTGAAGCTTTCTTT. As protein: CASSQSTGLPTEAFF.

V gene TRBV23-1 combines with J gene TRBJ2-5; 14 bases match TRBD2. TRBV23-1 is filed as an ORF, its function uncertain. Trimming removed 0 bases from V and 5 bases from J; junction bases left unmatched: 5. The CDR3 has 17 residues. Here the CDR3 reads CASSQSNRTSGGETQYF. CDR3 sequence (DNA): TGCGCCAGCAGTCAATCTAACCGGACTAGCGGGGGGGAGACCCAGTACTTC.

This clone was observed a few times. This chain uses TRBV19 with TRBJ1-4, with D hard to call. This CDR3 spans 12 amino acids. V gave up 5 bases and J gave up 7 bases, with 8 bases separating them. The germline CDR1 and CDR2 sequences are LNHDA and SQIVND (reference sequence). The CDR3 sequence: CASSLPFEKLFF. CDR3 coding DNA: TGTGCCAGTAGTCTCCCGTTTGAAAAACTGTTTTTT.

This chain uses TRBV30 with TRBJ2-1, with D unclear. Trimming shortened V by 3 bases and J by 9 bases, and 9 bases separated the two germline ends. The CDR3 has 11 residues. Germline CDR1 is GTSNPN and CDR2 is SVGIG (reference sequence). The CDR3 reads CAWRRSSEQFF. The CDR3 nucleotides read TGTGCCTGGAGAAGGAGCAGTGAGCAGTTCTTC.

J is TRBJ2-1 and V is TRBV21-1; the table's D call TRBD2 went unverified against the DNA. TRBV21-1 is annotated as a pseudogene. CDR3 length: 17 residues. CDR3 sequence: CASSKALAGGPYNEQFF. The CDR3 DNA reads TGTGCCAGCAGCAAAGCGCTAGCGGGGGGGCCCTACAATGAGCAGTTCTTC.

The chain links TRBV7-5 to TRBJ1-5; TRBD1, the D gene given by the table, was not confirmed from the DNA. TRBV7-5 is classified as a pseudogene. The length of the CDR3 is 18 residues. In DNA, the CDR3 is TGTGCCAGAAGCTTAAGTTCCCCGACAGGTAAACTTCATCAGCCCCAGCATTTT. Protein sequence: CARSLSSPTGKLHQPQHF.

This chain connects TRBV5-1 to TRBJ1-2, with 8 bases lining up with TRBD1. Germline CDR1 reads SGHRS; CDR2 reads YFSETQ. With V trimmed by 5 bases and J by 2 bases, 5 bases remained unmatched. This CDR3 comprises 14 residues. CDR3 amino acids: CASSSPGGNYGYTF. CDR3 in DNA: TGCGCCAGCAGTTCCCCAGGGGGCAACTATGGCTACACCTTC.

This clone was recorded only once. The chain employs TRBV11-2 and TRBJ2-1, with TRBD2 matching 12 bases. Germline assignment: CDR1 SGHAT and CDR2 FQNNGV. With 1 base clipped from V and 6 bases from J, the junction kept 1 base outside the gene matches. The CDR3 runs 15 residues. As DNA, the CDR3 is TGTGCCAGCAGCTTAGCTAGCGGGGGGGCCAATGAGCAGTTCTTC. This sequence encodes CASSLASGGANEQFF.

The chain combines TRBV6-1 with TRBJ1-5; D is ambiguous. Looked up from germline, CDR1 is MNHNS and CDR2 is SASEGT. V was trimmed by 5 bases and J by 0 bases, leaving 8 bases between them. This CDR3 region has 14 residues. CDR3 protein: CASSIDNSNQPQHF. The CDR3 DNA reads as TGTGCCAGCAGTATTGACAATAGCAATCAGCCCCAGCATTTT.

The CDR3 protein is CASSRGGGGSYEQYF. The CDR3 DNA is TGTGCCAGCAGCCGCGGCGGGGGGGGTTCCTACGAGCAGTACTTC. This chain connects TRBV7-3 to TRBJ2-7; TRBD2 matches 9 bases. V gave up 5 bases and J gave up 1 base; unmatched junction bases: 6. The CDR3 consists of 15 residues. The germline V gene has CDR1 SGHTA and CDR2 FQGTGA.

J is TRBJ2-2 and V is TRBV2; D ambiguous. CDR3 length: 11 residues. V was trimmed by 6 bases and J by 9 bases, leaving 8 bases between them. Germline V CDR1 and CDR2: SNHLY, FYNNEI. For the CDR3, the DNA is TGTGCCAGCAGCCCCTGGCGGGAGCTGTTTTTT. As protein: CASSPWRELFF.

The chain carries TRBV6-5 and TRBJ1-1; tentatively, D is TRBD1 (5 bases). The V and J ends lost 5 bases and 0 bases respectively, with 10 bases between them. The CDR3 is 14 amino acids. Germline V CDR1 and CDR2: MNHEY, SVGAGI. The CDR3 coding sequence is TGTGCCAGCAGTCCTCAGGGTGTGAACACTGAAGCTTTCTTT. Translation: CASSPQGVNTEAFF.

This sequence joins TRBV29-1 and TRBJ1-2; D uncertain. Trimming took 2 bases from V and 7 from J, leaving 17 bases between them. Germline V gene data show CDR1 as SQVTM and CDR2 as ANQGSEA. This CDR3 region has 14 residues. The CDR3 DNA is TGCAGCGTTGAATCATCCCCGACGAGGAGTGGCTACACCTTC. Translated: CSVESSPTRSGYTF.

The chain's CDR3 is CASSLLTGTAESGYTF. CDR3 DNA sequence: TGTGCCAGCAGCTTACTAACCGGGACAGCAGAGTCTGGCTACACCTTC. V and J are TRBV13 and TRBJ1-2, with TRBD1 matching over 7 bases. The ends lost 2 bases at V and 7 bases at J; junction bases unmatched: 13. Germline CDR1 PRHDT, CDR2 FYEKMQ (reference sequence). The CDR3 has 16 residues.

This rearrangement joins TRBV19 to TRBJ1-2, with D perhaps TRBD1 (6 bases). Looked up from germline, CDR1 is LNHDA and CDR2 is SQIVND (reference sequence). The CDR3 spans 15 residues. V dropped 7 bases and J dropped 8 bases, with 23 bases sitting between them. The CDR3 DNA reads as TGTGCCAGTAACCCGCGCCAGGGGCCCCTTAGCGGCTACACCTTC. This sequence encodes CASNPRQGPLSGYTF.

V and J are TRBV9 and TRBJ1-5, with D maybe TRBD1 (6 bases). Germline CDR1 SGDLS, CDR2 YYNGEE. This CDR3 has 15 amino acids. V shed 3 bases and J shed 2 bases, with 12 bases lying between them. The CDR3: CASSGRGGRNQPQHF. CDR3 bases: TGTGCCAGCAGCGGCCGCGGGGGCCGCAATCAGCCCCAGCATTTT.

This chain connects TRBV19 to TRBJ2-7; 8 bases align to TRBD2. CDR1 LNHDA and CDR2 SQIVND come from the germline V gene (reference sequence). The CDR3 runs to 15 residues. Trimming took 6 bases from V and 5 from J; bases not matched to a gene: 12. The CDR3 DNA sequence: TGTGCCAGTAGCGGGAGGGGCATAAAGCAGAACGAGCAGTACTTC. Translation: CASSGRGIKQNEQYF. Full variable domain (missing parts from reference TRBV19 and TRBJ2-7): DGGITQSPKYLFRKEGQNVTLSCEQNLNHDAMYWYRQDPGQGLRLIYYSQIVNDFQKGDIAEGYSVSREKKESFPLTVTSAQKNPTAFYLCASSGRGIKQNEQYFGPGTRLTVT.

The chain uses TRBV18 and TRBJ1-4, with D tentatively TRBD1 (6 bases). Germline assignment: CDR1 KGHSH and CDR2 LQKENI. V lost 6 bases and J 8 bases, leaving 13 bases between the germline ends. The CDR3 sequence is 13 residues long. The CDR3 nucleotides read TGTGCCAGCTCTCGTGGGGGCGACGAAAAACTGTTTTTT. Its protein product is CASSRGGDEKLFF.